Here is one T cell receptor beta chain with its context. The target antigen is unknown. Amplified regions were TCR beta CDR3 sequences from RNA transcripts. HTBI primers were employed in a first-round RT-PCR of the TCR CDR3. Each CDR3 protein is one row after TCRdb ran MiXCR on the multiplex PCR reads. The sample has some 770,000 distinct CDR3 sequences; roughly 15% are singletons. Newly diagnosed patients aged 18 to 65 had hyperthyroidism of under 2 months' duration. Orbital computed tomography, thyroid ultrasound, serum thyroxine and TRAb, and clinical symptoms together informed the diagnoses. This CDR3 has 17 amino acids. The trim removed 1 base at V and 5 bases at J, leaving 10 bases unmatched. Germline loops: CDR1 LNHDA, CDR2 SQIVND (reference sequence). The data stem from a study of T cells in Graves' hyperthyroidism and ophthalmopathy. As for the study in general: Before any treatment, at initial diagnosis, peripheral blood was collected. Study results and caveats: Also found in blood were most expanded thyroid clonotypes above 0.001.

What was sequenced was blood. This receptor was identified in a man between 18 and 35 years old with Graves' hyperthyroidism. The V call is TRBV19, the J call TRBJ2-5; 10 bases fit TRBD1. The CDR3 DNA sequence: TGTGCCAGTAGTATAGTGGGGTCGGTGGGACAGGGGGAGACCCAGTACTTC. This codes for CASSIVGSVGQGETQYF.